Listed below are T cell receptor beta chains from one sample, sequenced in a study of blood T cell repertoires in COVID-19. The repertoire was sequenced with immunoSEQ multiplex PCR; TCRdb's copy has only in-frame clones and lacks some. Among 150,000 to 200,000 clones, roughly 83% were seen once, and the ten largest hold 5.5% to 7%. Sequences were obtained from peripheral blood. The receptors derive from a woman in her 40s with COVID-19, enrolled during active disease. CDR3s include the opening cysteine and the closing phenylalanine or tryptophan. Each record gives: V gene, J gene, clone size, D gene, CDR3 DNA, CDR3 protein. The D gene is left open where the match is weak. Clone size appears in some rows only: once, few, many, or a class for an expanded clone.

V gene: TRBV5-8; J gene: TRBJ1-2; clone size: -; D gene: TRBD1; CDR3 DNA: TGTGCCAGCAGCAGGGGACAGGAAGGCTATGGCTACACCTTC; CDR3 protein: CASSRGQEGYGYTF
V gene: TRBV21-1; J gene: TRBJ1-1; clone size: -; D gene: -; CDR3 DNA: TGTGCCAGCAGTTCGGGGGGCTGGGGCCGACTCGAGCCACGAACCTGGACTGAAGCTTTCTTT; CDR3 protein: CASSSGGWGRLEPRTWTEAFF
V gene: TRBV18; J gene: TRBJ2-3; clone size: -; D gene: -; CDR3 DNA: TGTGCCAGCTCACCTGCGGGTCCACTCACAGATACGCAGTATTTT; CDR3 protein: CASSPAGPLTDTQYF
V gene: TRBV10-3; J gene: TRBJ2-5; clone size: few; D gene: TRBD1; CDR3 DNA: TGTGCCATCACCTCCGGCAGGGGGCAAGAGACCCAGTACTTC; CDR3 protein: CAITSGRGQETQYF
V gene: TRBV2; J gene: TRBJ2-3; clone size: -; D gene: TRBD1; CDR3 DNA: TGTGCCAGCAAGCCAGGGGGCAGCGGAGATACGCAGTATTTT; CDR3 protein: CASKPGGSGDTQYF
V gene: TRBV12-3/TRBV12-4; J gene: TRBJ2-1; clone size: -; D gene: -; CDR3 DNA: TGTGCCAGCACCTTTCCCAACTTCGCGGAGCAGTTCTTC; CDR3 protein: CASTFPNFAEQFF
V gene: TRBV25-1; J gene: TRBJ1-5; clone size: -; D gene: -; CDR3 DNA: TGTGCCAGCAGTGAATCCGGGGTGGGAAGCAATCAGCCCCAGCATTTT; CDR3 protein: CASSESGVGSNQPQHF
V gene: TRBV25-1; J gene: TRBJ2-7; clone size: -; D gene: TRBD2; CDR3 DNA: TGTGCCAGCGGGACTAGCGGGAGTGAATACTTC; CDR3 protein: CASGTSGSEYF
V gene: TRBV3-1/TRBV3-2; J gene: TRBJ2-5; clone size: -; D gene: -; CDR3 DNA: TGTGCCAGCAGCCAAGGCGGCGTAGAGACCCAGTACTTC; CDR3 protein: CASSQGGVETQYF
V gene: TRBV5-4; J gene: TRBJ2-7; clone size: -; D gene: -; CDR3 DNA: TGTGCCAGCAGTCGTGAGGTTGAAACCTCCTACGAGCAGTACTTC; CDR3 protein: CASSREVETSYEQYF
V gene: TRBV15; J gene: TRBJ1-1; clone size: few; D gene: TRBD1; CDR3 DNA: TGTGCCACCAGCAGGAGGACAGGGATAGCTTTCTTT; CDR3 protein: CATSRRTGIAFF
V gene: TRBV10-3; J gene: TRBJ1-2; clone size: -; D gene: -; CDR3 DNA: TGTGCCATCAGTGAAACCAGGGGTATCGACTATGGCTACACCTTC; CDR3 protein: CAISETRGIDYGYTF
V gene: TRBV2; J gene: TRBJ1-3; clone size: -; D gene: TRBD1; CDR3 DNA: TGTGCCACCAGCCGGGAGGGGGCGTTTTCTGGAAACACCATATATTTT; CDR3 protein: CATSREGAFSGNTIYF
V gene: TRBV6-1; J gene: TRBJ1-2; clone size: -; D gene: -; CDR3 DNA: TGTGCCAGCAGTGACATTTTGCCAGGGTTACTGGGGGGCTACACCTTC; CDR3 protein: CASSDILPGLLGGYTF
V gene: TRBV5-5; J gene: TRBJ2-7; clone size: -; D gene: TRBD1; CDR3 DNA: TGTGCCAGCAGCTTCAGACAGGGGCGGATATACGAGCAGTACTTC; CDR3 protein: CASSFRQGRIYEQYF
V gene: TRBV6-5; J gene: TRBJ1-2; clone size: -; D gene: TRBD1; CDR3 DNA: TGTGCCAGCTCTAATGACAGGGGGCTCGGTGGCTACACCTTC; CDR3 protein: CASSNDRGLGGYTF
V gene: TRBV3-1/TRBV3-2; J gene: TRBJ2-7; clone size: -; D gene: TRBD2; CDR3 DNA: TGTGCCAGCAGCCAAGCGGCGGGAGGGTTGTACGAGCAGTACTTC; CDR3 protein: CASSQAAGGLYEQYF
V gene: TRBV30; J gene: TRBJ1-3; clone size: -; D gene: -; CDR3 DNA: TGTGCCTGGGCAGGGTTCTCTGGAAACACCATATATTTT; CDR3 protein: CAWAGFSGNTIYF
V gene: TRBV19; J gene: TRBJ1-6; clone size: -; D gene: -; CDR3 DNA: TGTGCCTCTGGACTTAATTCACCCCTCCACTTT; CDR3 protein: CASGLNSPLHF
V gene: TRBV5-1; J gene: TRBJ2-7; clone size: many; D gene: -; CDR3 DNA: TGCGCCAGCAGCTTGGAAGGGGGTTGGGGAACCCACGAGCAGTACTTC; CDR3 protein: CASSLEGGWGTHEQYF
V gene: TRBV10-3; J gene: TRBJ2-3; clone size: -; D gene: -; CDR3 DNA: TGTGCCATCAGCCCGGGCCCAACGGGGGATACGCAGTATTTT; CDR3 protein: CAISPGPTGDTQYF
V gene: TRBV12-3/TRBV12-4; J gene: TRBJ1-2; clone size: -; D gene: -; CDR3 DNA: TGTGCCAGCAGCACGGACACCCTATACGGCTACACCTTC; CDR3 protein: CASSTDTLYGYTF
V gene: TRBV21-1; J gene: TRBJ1-5; clone size: -; D gene: -; CDR3 DNA: TGTGCCAGCAGCAAAGCTAGAATAGTAGGCAGGTACAATCAGCCCCAGCATTTT; CDR3 protein: CASSKARIVGRYNQPQHF
V gene: TRBV3-1/TRBV3-2; J gene: TRBJ2-2; clone size: few; D gene: TRBD1; CDR3 DNA: TGTGCCAGCAGCCCCCCAGGGGGAAGGGGGGAGCTGTTTTTT; CDR3 protein: CASSPPGGRGELFF
V gene: TRBV11-2; J gene: TRBJ1-2; clone size: -; D gene: TRBD1; CDR3 DNA: TGTGCCAGCAGCCCCGGACAGGGGCGTAGCTATGGCTACACCTTC; CDR3 protein: CASSPGQGRSYGYTF
V gene: TRBV30; J gene: TRBJ2-2; clone size: -; D gene: -; CDR3 DNA: TGTGCCTGGCGATTCCAGGGCGCGGACACCGGGGAGCTGTTTTTT; CDR3 protein: CAWRFQGADTGELFF
V gene: TRBV7-9; J gene: TRBJ2-1; clone size: -; D gene: TRBD1; CDR3 DNA: TGTGCCAGCAGGAAGGGGGCCGGGACAGGGCAGAATGAGCAGTTCTTC; CDR3 protein: CASRKGAGTGQNEQFF
V gene: TRBV3-1/TRBV3-2; J gene: TRBJ1-1; clone size: -; D gene: -; CDR3 DNA: TGTGCCAGCAGCCCCCGCGTGAACACTGAAGCTTTCTTT; CDR3 protein: CASSPRVNTEAFF
V gene: TRBV30; J gene: TRBJ2-7; clone size: -; D gene: -; CDR3 DNA: TGTGCCTGGAGTGTATCTGGAGACGAGCAGTACTTC; CDR3 protein: CAWSVSGDEQYF
V gene: TRBV9; J gene: TRBJ2-3; clone size: -; D gene: TRBD2; CDR3 DNA: TGTGCCAGCAGCGTAGGAACTAGCGGGGGGCTAAGCACAGATACGCAGTATTTT; CDR3 protein: CASSVGTSGGLSTDTQYF
V gene: TRBV18; J gene: TRBJ2-2; clone size: -; D gene: -; CDR3 DNA: TGTGCCAGCTCACCATCTACAGTCCCCGGGGAGCTGTTTTTT; CDR3 protein: CASSPSTVPGELFF
V gene: TRBV5-1; J gene: TRBJ1-2; clone size: -; D gene: -; CDR3 DNA: TGCGCCAGCAGCTTGGGACAGAATAACTATGGCTACACCTTC; CDR3 protein: CASSLGQNNYGYTF
V gene: TRBV30; J gene: TRBJ1-1; clone size: -; D gene: TRBD1; CDR3 DNA: TGTGCCTGGATCCGACAGGGAGGAACTGAAGCTTTCTTT; CDR3 protein: CAWIRQGGTEAFF
V gene: TRBV5-6; J gene: TRBJ2-5; clone size: -; D gene: TRBD1; CDR3 DNA: TGTGCCAGCAGCTTGACAGGGGGCGGGGAGACCCAGTACTTC; CDR3 protein: CASSLTGGGETQYF
V gene: TRBV7-8; J gene: TRBJ1-4; clone size: -; D gene: -; CDR3 DNA: TGTGCCAGCAGCTTAGGTTTCGGCGGAGGCCCCCGGAATGAAAAACTGTTTTTT; CDR3 protein: CASSLGFGGGPRNEKLFF
V gene: TRBV18; J gene: TRBJ1-5; clone size: once; D gene: -; CDR3 DNA: TGTGCCAGCTCGGACACCTATAGCAATCAGCCCCAGCATTTT; CDR3 protein: CASSDTYSNQPQHF
V gene: TRBV7-3; J gene: TRBJ2-1; clone size: -; D gene: -; CDR3 DNA: TGTGCCAGCAGCGCCCAACAGGTGAGGAATGAGCAGTTCTTC; CDR3 protein: CASSAQQVRNEQFF
V gene: TRBV7-9; J gene: TRBJ2-7; clone size: -; D gene: TRBD1; CDR3 DNA: TGTGCCAGCAGCCCCCTCCGGGACAGAAGGGACGAGCAGTACTTC; CDR3 protein: CASSPLRDRRDEQYF
V gene: TRBV10-1; J gene: TRBJ2-2; clone size: few; D gene: TRBD1; CDR3 DNA: TGCGCCAGCAGCGACGGGACAGGGAACACCGGGGAGCTGTTTTTT; CDR3 protein: CASSDGTGNTGELFF
V gene: TRBV5-1; J gene: TRBJ2-1; clone size: few; D gene: TRBD2; CDR3 DNA: TGCGCCAGCAGCTTGCCGGGAGGTATTGGAGCGGAGCAGTTCTTC; CDR3 protein: CASSLPGGIGAEQFF
V gene: TRBV10-2; J gene: TRBJ1-1; clone size: -; D gene: -; CDR3 DNA: TGCGCCAGCAGGAAGAGGACTGAAGCTTTCTTT; CDR3 protein: CASRKRTEAFF
V gene: TRBV5-6; J gene: TRBJ2-5; clone size: -; D gene: -; CDR3 DNA: TGTGCCAGCAGCGCCTGGACTTCCTCGGGGGAGACCCAGTACTTC; CDR3 protein: CASSAWTSSGETQYF
V gene: TRBV29-1; J gene: TRBJ1-5; clone size: -; D gene: TRBD1; CDR3 DNA: TGCAGCGCTTCGACAGGGACGAGCAATCAGCCCCAGCATTTT; CDR3 protein: CSASTGTSNQPQHF
V gene: TRBV24-1; J gene: TRBJ1-5; clone size: few; D gene: -; CDR3 DNA: TGTGCCACCAGTGGTGAGGGACACAATCAGCCCCAGCATTTT; CDR3 protein: CATSGEGHNQPQHF
V gene: TRBV18; J gene: TRBJ2-5; clone size: -; D gene: TRBD1; CDR3 DNA: TGTGCCAGCTCTTACGGACAGGGGGCAAAGACCCAGTACTTC; CDR3 protein: CASSYGQGAKTQYF
V gene: TRBV5-1; J gene: TRBJ2-1; clone size: -; D gene: -; CDR3 DNA: TGCGCCAGCAGCTTCAGAGGGCCCTCCTACAATGAGCAGTTCTTC; CDR3 protein: CASSFRGPSYNEQFF
V gene: TRBV24-1; J gene: TRBJ2-3; clone size: -; D gene: -; CDR3 DNA: TGTGCCACCAGTGCGAAAGTACTAGACTCGACGCAGTATTTT; CDR3 protein: CATSAKVLDSTQYF
V gene: TRBV6-4; J gene: TRBJ1-2; clone size: -; D gene: TRBD1; CDR3 DNA: TGTGCCAGCAGCGCGACAGGGGGCGGCTACACCTTC; CDR3 protein: CASSATGGGYTF
V gene: TRBV18; J gene: TRBJ2-1; clone size: -; D gene: TRBD2; CDR3 DNA: TGTGCCAGCTCACCACCCGGCGCGGGAGGTGGTGAGCAGTTCTTC; CDR3 protein: CASSPPGAGGGEQFF
V gene: TRBV4-1; J gene: TRBJ2-1; clone size: -; D gene: -; CDR3 DNA: TGCGCCAGCAGCCATTCATCCGCCGGCCTAGCAAACAATGAGCAGTTCTTC; CDR3 protein: CASSHSSAGLANNEQFF